A single sample is the source of the 5 T cell receptor beta chains below, sequenced in a study of T cell responses to AZD1222 COVID-19 vaccine. This table comes from immunoSEQ multiplex PCR, and its TCRdb copy is limited to in-frame clones, with some not included. The data show about 150,000 clones, 88% seen once. The material was peripheral blood, obtained on day 0 of MenACWY control vaccination. These receptors came from an adult in good health.

The rearrangement uses TRBV7-8 and TRBJ2-1; a possible D gene is TRBD2 (6 bases). The V gene's germline CDR1 is SGHVS and CDR2 FQNEAQ. The CDR3 extends over 16 amino acids. V lost 1 base and J lost 9, with 19 bases in between. In nucleotides, the CDR3 is TGTGCCAGCAGCTTAGTATGGGACTCCGCCTCGGGTGAGCAGTTCTTC. Its protein product is CASSLVWDSASGEQFF.

This clone was counted a few times. CDR3 amino acids: CASSLRTGGGETQYF. In DNA form, the CDR3 reads TGTGCCAGCAGCTTGCGGACAGGGGGTGGAGAGACCCAGTACTTC. The chain uses TRBV7-9 and TRBJ2-5; 10 nucleotides line up with TRBD1. Germline V gene data show CDR1 as SEHNR and CDR2 as FQNEAQ (reference sequence). Trimming cost V 3 bases and J 4 bases; bases outside gene matches: 5. The CDR3 length is 15 residues.

V usage is TRBV3-1 (or the pseudogene TRBV3-2) and J usage is TRBJ2-7, with TRBD2 identical over 13 bases. The ends lost 5 bases at V and 2 bases at J; junction bases unmatched: 0. There are 14 residues in the CDR3. From germline, CDR1 is LGHDT and CDR2 YNNKEL (reference sequence). The CDR3 bases are TGTGCCAGCAGCGGACTAGCGGGGGCCTACGAGCAGTACTTC. It encodes CASSGLAGAYEQYF.

The V call is TRBV24-1, the J call TRBJ2-1; 14 bases fit TRBD2. Trimming at V came to 0 bases and at J to 6 bases, leaving 0 bases not matched to a gene. The CDR3 has 16 amino acids. Germline loops: CDR1 KGHDR, CDR2 SFDVKD. The DNA of the CDR3 is TGTGCCACCAGTGATTTGGGGACTAGCGGGAGCAATGAGCAGTTCTTC. It yields the protein CATSDLGTSGSNEQFF.

The chain combines TRBV10-3 with TRBJ2-3; D ambiguous. This CDR3 contains 13 residues. Germline CDR1 and CDR2: ENHRY and SYGVKD. V lost 7 bases and J 3 bases, leaving 11 bases between the germline ends. The CDR3 DNA is TGTGCCATCAACGCTGGAAAGACAGATACGCAGTATTTT. This codes for CAINAGKTDTQYF.